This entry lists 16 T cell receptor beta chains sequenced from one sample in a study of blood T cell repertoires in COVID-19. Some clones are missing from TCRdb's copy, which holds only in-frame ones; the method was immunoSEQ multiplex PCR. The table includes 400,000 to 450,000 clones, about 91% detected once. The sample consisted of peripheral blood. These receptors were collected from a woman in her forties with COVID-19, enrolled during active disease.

The CDR3 region is CASSLGPAGQYF. CDR3 bases: TGTGCCAGCTCACTCGGGCCCGCGGGGCAGTACTTC. This chain joins TRBV18 and TRBJ2-7, with TRBD2 as a possible D gene (5 bases). The V gene's germline CDR1 is KGHSH and CDR2 LQKENI. Trimming stripped 4 bases from V and 9 bases from J, with 13 bases between. This CDR3 contains 12 residues.

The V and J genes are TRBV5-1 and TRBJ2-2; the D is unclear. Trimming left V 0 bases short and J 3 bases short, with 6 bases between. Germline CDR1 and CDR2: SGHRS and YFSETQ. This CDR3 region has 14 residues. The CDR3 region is CASSLVEYTGELFF. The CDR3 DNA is TGCGCCAGCAGCTTGGTCGAGTACACCGGGGAGCTGTTTTTT. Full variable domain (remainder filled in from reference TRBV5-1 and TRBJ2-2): KAGVTQTPRYLIKTRGQQVTLSCSPISGHRSVSWYQQTPGQGLQFLFEYFSETQRNKGNFPGRFSGRQFSNSRSEMNVSTLELGDSALYLCASSLVEYTGELFFGEGSRLTVL.

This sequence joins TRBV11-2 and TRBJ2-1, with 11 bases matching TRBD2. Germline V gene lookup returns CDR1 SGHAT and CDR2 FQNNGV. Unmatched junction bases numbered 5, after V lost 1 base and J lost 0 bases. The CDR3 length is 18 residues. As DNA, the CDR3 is TGTGCCAGCAGCTTAGCGCGACTAGCGGGAAGCTCCTACAATGAGCAGTTCTTC. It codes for CASSLARLAGSSYNEQFF.

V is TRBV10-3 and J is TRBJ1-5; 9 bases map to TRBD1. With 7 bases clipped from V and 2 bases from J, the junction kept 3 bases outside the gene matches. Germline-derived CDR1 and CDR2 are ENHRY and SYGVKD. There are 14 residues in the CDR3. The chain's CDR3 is CAIKGQGGNQPQHF. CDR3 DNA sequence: TGTGCCATCAAGGGACAGGGTGGCAATCAGCCCCAGCATTTT.

CDR3 region: CASSFERTSSYEQYF. The CDR3 bases are TGTGCCAGCAGTTTTGAAAGGACTTCGAGTTACGAGCAGTACTTC. The chain couples TRBV28 to TRBJ2-7, with D possibly TRBD2 on 5 matching bases. Per germline, CDR1 MDHEN and CDR2 SYDVKM. V gave up 3 bases and J gave up 4 bases, with 16 bases separating them. The CDR3 sequence is 15 residues long.

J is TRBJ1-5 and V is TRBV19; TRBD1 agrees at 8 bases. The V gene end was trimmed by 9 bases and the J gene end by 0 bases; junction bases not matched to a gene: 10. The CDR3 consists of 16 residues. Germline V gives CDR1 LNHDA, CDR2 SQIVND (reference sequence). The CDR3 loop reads CASRIGTGLSNQPQHF. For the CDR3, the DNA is TGTGCCAGCCGAATTGGGACAGGCCTTAGCAATCAGCCCCAGCATTTT.

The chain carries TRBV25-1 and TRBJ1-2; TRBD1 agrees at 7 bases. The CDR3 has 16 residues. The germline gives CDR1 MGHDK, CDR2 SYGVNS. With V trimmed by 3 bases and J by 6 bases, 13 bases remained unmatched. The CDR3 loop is CASSDPATGAPDGYTF. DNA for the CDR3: TGTGCCAGCAGTGATCCAGCCACAGGGGCGCCGGATGGCTACACCTTC.

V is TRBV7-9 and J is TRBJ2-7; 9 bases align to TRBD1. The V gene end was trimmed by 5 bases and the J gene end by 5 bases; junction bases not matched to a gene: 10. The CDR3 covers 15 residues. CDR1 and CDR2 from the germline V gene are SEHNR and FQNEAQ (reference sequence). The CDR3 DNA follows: TGTGCCAGCAGCCTACCTGGACAGGGGTTCCACGAGCAGTACTTC. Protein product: CASSLPGQGFHEQYF.

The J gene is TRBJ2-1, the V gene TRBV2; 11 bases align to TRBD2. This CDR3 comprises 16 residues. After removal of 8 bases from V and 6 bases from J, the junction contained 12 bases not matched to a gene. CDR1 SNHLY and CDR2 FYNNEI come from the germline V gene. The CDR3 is CASSTQTSGSRNEQFF. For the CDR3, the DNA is TGTGCCAGCTCAACCCAAACTAGCGGGAGCCGCAATGAGCAGTTCTTC.

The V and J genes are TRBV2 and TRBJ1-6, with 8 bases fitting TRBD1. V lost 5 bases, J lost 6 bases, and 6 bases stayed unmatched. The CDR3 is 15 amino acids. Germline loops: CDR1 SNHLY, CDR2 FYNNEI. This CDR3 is CASSTSGQGNSPLHF. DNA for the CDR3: TGTGCCAGCAGTACCTCCGGACAGGGTAATTCACCCCTCCACTTT.

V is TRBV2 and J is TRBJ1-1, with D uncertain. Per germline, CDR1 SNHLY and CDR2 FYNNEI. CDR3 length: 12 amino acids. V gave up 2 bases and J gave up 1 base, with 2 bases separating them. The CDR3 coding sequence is TGTGCCAGCAGTGAACAGAACACTGAAGCTTTCTTT. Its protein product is CASSEQNTEAFF. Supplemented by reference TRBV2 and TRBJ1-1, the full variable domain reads EPEVTQTPSHQVTQMGQEVILRCVPISNHLYFYWYRQILGQKVEFLVSFYNNEISEKSEIFDDQFSVERPDGSNFTLKIRSTKLEDSAMYFCASSEQNTEAFFGQGTRLTVV.

CDR3 region: CSASKGGSSYEQYF. CDR3 coding DNA: TGCAGTGCTAGTAAAGGGGGTAGCTCCTACGAGCAGTACTTC. The chain joins TRBV20-1 to TRBJ2-7, with D perhaps matching TRBD1 (6 bases). From germline, CDR1 is DFQATT and CDR2 SNEGSKA (reference sequence). CDR3 size: 14 residues. V was trimmed by 3 bases and J by 0 bases, leaving 12 bases between them.

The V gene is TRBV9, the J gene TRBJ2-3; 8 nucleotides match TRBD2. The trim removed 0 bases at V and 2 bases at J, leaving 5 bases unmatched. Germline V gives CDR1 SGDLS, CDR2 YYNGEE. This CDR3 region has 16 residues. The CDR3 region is CASSVDGRAYTDTQYF. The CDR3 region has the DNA TGTGCCAGCAGCGTAGACGGGAGGGCTTACACAGATACGCAGTATTTT.

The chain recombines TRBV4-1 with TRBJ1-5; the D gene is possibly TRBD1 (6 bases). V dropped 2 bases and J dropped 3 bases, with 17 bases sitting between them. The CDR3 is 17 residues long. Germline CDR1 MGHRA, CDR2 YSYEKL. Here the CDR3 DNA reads TGCGCCAGCAGCCAAACTCCGGGCAGGGGTAACAATCAGCCCCAGCATTTT. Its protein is CASSQTPGRGNNQPQHF.

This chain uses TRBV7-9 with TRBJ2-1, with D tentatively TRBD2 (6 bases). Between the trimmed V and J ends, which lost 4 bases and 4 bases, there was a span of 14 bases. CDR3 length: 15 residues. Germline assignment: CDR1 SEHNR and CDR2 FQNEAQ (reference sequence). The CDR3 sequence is CASSWALGGYNEQFF. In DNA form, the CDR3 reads TGTGCCAGCAGCTGGGCATTGGGGGGATACAATGAGCAGTTCTTC.

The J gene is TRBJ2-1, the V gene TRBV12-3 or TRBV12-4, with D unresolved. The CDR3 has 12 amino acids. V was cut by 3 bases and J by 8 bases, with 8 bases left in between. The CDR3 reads CASSLRFDEQFF. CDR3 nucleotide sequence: TGTGCCAGCAGTTTGCGGTTCGATGAGCAGTTCTTC.